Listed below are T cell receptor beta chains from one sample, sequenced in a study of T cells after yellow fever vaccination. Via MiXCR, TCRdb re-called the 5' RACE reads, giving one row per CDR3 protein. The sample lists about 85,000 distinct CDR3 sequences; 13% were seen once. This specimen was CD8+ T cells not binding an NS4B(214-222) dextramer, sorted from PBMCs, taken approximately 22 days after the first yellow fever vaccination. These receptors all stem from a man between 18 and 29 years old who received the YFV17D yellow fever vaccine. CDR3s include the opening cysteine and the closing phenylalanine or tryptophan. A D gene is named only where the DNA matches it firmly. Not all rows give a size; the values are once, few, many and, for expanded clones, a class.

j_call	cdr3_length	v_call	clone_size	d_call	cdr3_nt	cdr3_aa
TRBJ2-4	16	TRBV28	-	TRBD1	TGTGCCAGCAGTCTCGGATTCGGACAGGTGGAAAACATTCAGTACTTC	CASSLGFGQVENIQYF
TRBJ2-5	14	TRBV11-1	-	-	TGTGCCAGCAGCTTTGGTGGAAGCGGAGAGACCCAGTACTTC	CASSFGGSGETQYF
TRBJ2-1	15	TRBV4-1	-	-	TGCGCCAGCAGCCAAAGCTACGGACGACATCCTGAGCAGTTCTTC	CASSQSYGRHPEQFF
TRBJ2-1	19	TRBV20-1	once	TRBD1	TGCAGTGCCTATGAGACATCCAAGGGGGCTATACGCTCCTACAATGAGCAGTTCTTC	CSAYETSKGAIRSYNEQFF
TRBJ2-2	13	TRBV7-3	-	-	TGTGCCAGCAGCTTAGGCCCGGCCGGGGAGCTGTTTTTT	CASSLGPAGELFF
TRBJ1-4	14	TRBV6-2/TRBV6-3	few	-	TGTGCCAGCAGCACTTTTGAGGGCGAGGAAAAACTGTTTTTT	CASSTFEGEEKLFF
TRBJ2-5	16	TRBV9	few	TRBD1	TGTGCCAGCAGCCTTCACACAGGGGGCGGCAGAGAGACCCAGTACTTC	CASSLHTGGGRETQYF
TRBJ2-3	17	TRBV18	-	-	TGTGCCAGCTCACCAGTAGCCAGGGCAAAAAGCACAGATACGCAGTATTTT	CASSPVARAKSTDTQYF
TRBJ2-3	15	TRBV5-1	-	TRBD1	TGCGCCAGCAGCTCTTGGGACAGGGCCACAGATACGCAGTATTTT	CASSSWDRATDTQYF
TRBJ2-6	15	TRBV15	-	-	TGTGCCACCAGCAGAGATGGGAACGGGGCCAACGTCCTGACTTTC	CATSRDGNGANVLTF
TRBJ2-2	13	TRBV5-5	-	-	TGTGCCAGCAGCTGGAAGAACACCGGGGAGCTGTTTTTT	CASSWKNTGELFF
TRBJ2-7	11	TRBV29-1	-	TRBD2	TGCAGCGTGGGGACTAGCGTCGAGCAGTACTTC	CSVGTSVEQYF
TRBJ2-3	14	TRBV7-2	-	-	TGTGCCAGCAGCTGGCTGGGGTCCACAGATACGCAGTATTTT	CASSWLGSTDTQYF
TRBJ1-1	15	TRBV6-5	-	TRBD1	TGTGCCAGCAGTTACTCCGGGACAGGGAACACTGAAGCTTTCTTT	CASSYSGTGNTEAFF
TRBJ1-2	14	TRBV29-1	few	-	TGCAGCCTGCTGGAACCCACCCGTGCCTATGGCTACACCTTC	CSLLEPTRAYGYTF
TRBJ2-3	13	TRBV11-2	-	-	TGTGCCAGCCATTGGCTTCGCACAGATACGCAGTATTTT	CASHWLRTDTQYF
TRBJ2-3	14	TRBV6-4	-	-	TGTGCCAGCAGTGAGTACGGGACTACAGATACGCAGTATTTT	CASSEYGTTDTQYF
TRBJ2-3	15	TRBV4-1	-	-	TGCGCCAGCAGCCAAGATTTGGGAATAGCAGATACGCAGTATTTT	CASSQDLGIADTQYF
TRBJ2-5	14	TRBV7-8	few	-	TGTGCCAGCCCCAATTTGACTAGATTAGAGACCCAGTACTTC	CASPNLTRLETQYF
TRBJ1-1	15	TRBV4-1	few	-	TGCGCCAGCAGCCAAACCGGGACTGTGAACACTGAAGCTTTCTTT	CASSQTGTVNTEAFF